The text below deals with one T cell receptor (beta chain). No antigen is known for it. No much larger clone is present one base from it, and per-base qualities are unavailable. In the prospective study, participants were about 18 to 95 years old, resided in 24 geographic areas of the United States, and were enrolled through a virtual design. In the prospective study, participants were assigned to cohorts based on the clinical history participants reported in a screening survey and a study questionnaire. In the prospective study, mobile phlebotomists collected whole blood, serum and a nasopharyngeal or oropharyngeal swab from each participant. Over an approximately 2-month period, participants in the prospective study had the option of providing additional blood draws and questionnaires. Blood samples from the prospective study were shipped frozen or at room temperature prior to DNA extraction. The immunoSEQ Assay, a bias-controlled multiplex PCR, was used to amplify TCRbeta CDR3 regions from genomic DNA. The study's processing was this. The number of nucleated cells in each sample was estimated from the amplification of reference gene primers within the assay. To quantify the absolute abundance of each unique TCRbeta CDR3 rearrangement, sequence reads were collapsed and filtered. For each sample, productive Simpson clonality was calculated as the square root of Simpson's diversity index across productive rearrangements. The table was pulled from immuneACCESS by TCRdb, which kept in-frame rearrangements only. Such tables lose some clones; where checked, under half of the loss comes from unresolved V genes, and the rest has no known cause. D and trimming come from the DNA, and the V and J calls and clone size come from that table. Here the sample has roughly 230,000 clones; over 75% occur a single time. Clones ranked in the top ten supply about 7% of the sample.

This sample stems from a study of blood T cell repertoires in COVID-19 (dated by TCRdb to about 2020). With regard to the full study: Recovered participants in ImmuneRACE Cohort 3 were defined by two consecutive negative NP/OP PCR tests, clearance by a healthcare professional, or resolution of symptoms. The dataset comprised deeply sampled blood TCRbeta repertoires from subjects exposed to, actively infected with, or recovered from COVID-19. HLA class I and class II types, where available, came from metadata supplied by the sample provider rather than from assay-based typing. The samples were drawn from two sources: the first 160 participants of the ongoing ImmuneRACE study, and 1,200 or so subjects contributed by 6 global collaborators. Samples from collaborators originated in the United States, Italy and Spain and spanned both the acute and convalescent phases of COVID-19. The repertoires were released in a freely available public database meant as a resource for research on the immune response to SARS-CoV-2. The sample metadata nearly always contained a de-identified subject ID, COVID-19 status, age in years and sex. The material from the prospective study consisted of cDNA or gDNA derived from T cells, B-cell-depleted T cells, or PBMCs. Study-wide findings and limitations: Clinical and demographic metadata were provided uncurated, with the amount varying by source and participant.

The source is a man aged 25 to 40 in a cohort exposed to, infected with or recovered from COVID-19 (not recorded which). The specimen was PBMCs or T cells enriched from blood (not recorded which).

This receptor carries the CDR3 CASSLSEVPYGYTF. The sequenced DNA is TGTGCCAGCAGCTTATCAGAGGTACCGTATGGCTACACCTTC. Rearrangement joined TRBV7-9 to TRBJ1-2; the D gene is unclear. The junction shows trimming of 2 bases on V and 5 bases on J, plus 12 bases between the germline ends. Inclusive of the bounding cysteine and phenylalanine, the CDR3 is 14 residues long. Only the CDR3 DNA is retained, 42 bases long and in frame from the first base. Reading the germline V gene (reference sequence) gives CDR1 SEHNR and CDR2 FQNEAQ.